The 24 T cell receptor beta chains reported below all come from one sample, sequenced in a study of T cell clonality in common variable immunodeficiency (dated by TCRdb to 2014 to 2015). The method was the immunoSEQ multiplex PCR assay. Held by TCRdb, this immuneACCESS table contains in-frame sequences only and omits some clones. Under half of the omission traces to an unresolved V gene where checked; the cause of the rest is unknown. This sample has 42,000 or so clones in the table, none counted a single time. In total, the top ten clones hold roughly 2.1% of the sample. Sample: peripheral blood mononuclear cells. The receptors here all came from a person aged 18 to 69 in good health.

At least ten counts were recorded for this clone. The read gets to within 3 residues of the CDR3 end, and the germline J gene fills in the rest. The rearrangement uses TRBV18 and TRBJ2-7, with 9 bases matching TRBD1. The CDR3 has 13 residues. From germline, CDR1 is KGHSH and CDR2 LQKENI. The trim removed 4 bases at V and 3 bases at J, leaving 1 base unmatched. Incomplete CDR3 DNA: TGTGCCAGCTCACGGGGACAGGGCTACGAG. It yields the protein CASSRGQGYE. The entire CDR3 is CASSRGQGYEQYF.

This clone has a count of ten or more. The CDR3 end is not reached by the read, which stops 3 residues before it; the germline J gene fills it in. This same CDR3 is encoded by further DNA sequences in the sample. J is TRBJ1-1 and V is TRBV20-1, with TRBD1 matching over 8 bases. The CDR3 consists of 12 residues. The junction had 0 bases not matched to a gene; V was cut back by 3 bases and J by 3 bases. Germline CDR1 is DFQATT and CDR2 is SNEGSKA (reference sequence). The CDR3 sequence: CSARTGDTEAFF. CDR3 DNA (partial): TGCAGTGCTAGGACAGGGGACACTGAA.

This clone was seen ten or more times. The read gets to within 3 residues of the CDR3 end, and the germline J gene fills in the rest. This chain connects TRBV20-1 to TRBJ2-2; the match to TRBD1 covers 7 bases. The CDR3 covers 14 residues. Germline CDR1 reads DFQATT; CDR2 reads SNEGSKA (reference sequence). CDR3 bases read: TGCAGTGCTAGGGGGGACAGAACTAATGAAAAG. Translation gives CSARGDRTNEK. The CDR3 as a whole reads CSARGDRTNEKLFF.

At least ten counts were recorded for this clone. The read terminates 3 residues ahead of where the CDR3 ends, so the germline J gene completes it. The gene calls are TRBV9 and TRBJ1-1, with 9 bases matching TRBD1. The CDR3 totals 14 residues. The V gene end was trimmed by 3 bases and the J gene end by 4 bases; junction bases not matched to a gene: 4. Germline assignment: CDR1 SGDLS and CDR2 YYNGEE. This CDR3 reads CASSEATGGTEAFF. The part of the CDR3 DNA that was read is TGTGCCAGCAGCGAGGCGACAGGGGGCACTGAA.

Details on this clone: Coverage ceases 3 residues before the CDR3 finishes, and the germline J gene fills in the end. The chain couples TRBV7-6 to TRBJ2-2; 10 nucleotides align to TRBD1. The germline V gene has CDR1 SGHVS and CDR2 FNYEAQ. This CDR3 has 17 residues. The CDR3 is CASSRDRGQLANEKLFF. The sequenced part of the CDR3 DNA is TGTGCCAGCAGCCGTGACAGGGGGCAGTTAGCTAATGAAAAG.

This clone came up many times. CDR3 DNA (partial): TGTGCCTGGAGGACAGGGGGCGCTAACTATGGC. Protein: CAWRTGGANYG. The full CDR3 reads CAWRTGGANYGYTF. The V and J genes are TRBV30 and TRBJ1-2, with TRBD1 identical over 10 bases. The read ends 3 residues early relative to the CDR3; the germline J gene fills the gap. The germline V gene encodes CDR1 GTSNPN and CDR2 SVGIG (reference sequence). There are 14 residues in the CDR3. Germline trimming cut 3 bases from V and 0 bases from J; bases unmatched to any gene: 1. Complete variable domain (other parts from reference TRBV30 and TRBJ1-2): SQTIHQWPATLVQPVGSPLSLECTVEGTSNPNLYWYRQAAGRGLQLLFYSVGIGQISSEVPQNLSASRPQDRQFILSSKKLLLSDSGFYLCAWRTGGANYGYTFGSGTRLTVV.

This clone was observed many times. Read data end 3 residues before the CDR3 end; the end is taken from the germline J gene. This chain connects TRBV6-2 or TRBV6-3 to TRBJ1-2; TRBD1 aligns across 9 bases. Germline assignment: CDR1 MNHEY and CDR2 SVGEGT. With 5 bases clipped from V and 4 bases from J, the junction kept 11 bases outside the gene matches. There are 16 residues in the CDR3. The covered CDR3 bases are TGTGCCAGCAGTAAAGGGACAGGGAGATCCACCTATGGC. It translates to CASSKGTGRSTYG. The full-length CDR3 reads as CASSKGTGRSTYGYTF.

This clone was recorded many times. The read ends 3 residues early relative to the CDR3; the germline J gene fills the gap. V usage is TRBV23-1 and J usage is TRBJ1-4, with 7 nucleotides matching TRBD1. TRBV23-1 is flagged as an ORF with uncertain function. The CDR3 has 15 residues. V was pared by 3 bases and J by 4 bases, with 5 bases of the junction left unmatched. Incomplete CDR3 DNA: TGCGCCAGCAGTCATAGGACAGGCGTTAATGAAAAA. This encodes CASSHRTGVNEK. The full CDR3 protein reads CASSHRTGVNEKLFF.

In its sample, this clone was seen many times. The read halts 3 residues ahead of the CDR3 end, with the missing end drawn from the germline J gene. V is TRBV5-1 and J is TRBJ2-1; possible D gene TRBD2, 6 bases. V was cut by 4 bases and J by 3 bases, with 11 bases left in between. Germline-derived CDR1 and CDR2 are SGHRS and YFSETQ. This CDR3 is 14 amino acids long. CDR3 sequence: CASSPGLVYNEQFF. Incomplete CDR3 DNA: TGCGCCAGCAGCCCGGGACTCGTCTACAATGAG.

This clone was seen ten or more times. The read finishes 3 residues shy of the CDR3 end, and the germline J gene is used to complete it. The chain has TRBV2 and TRBJ1-1, with D possibly matching TRBD1 (5 bases). The V gene's germline CDR1 is SNHLY and CDR2 FYNNEI. Deletions cut 4 bases from V and 4 bases from J, with 10 bases between. This CDR3 has 13 residues. The sequenced CDR3 bases are TGTGCCAGCAGTGGGACACCTATCACTGAA. It encodes CASSGTPITE. The CDR3, in full, reads CASSGTPITEAFF.

This clone has ten or more counts. The sequence runs out 3 residues before the end of the CDR3; the remainder is reconstructed from the germline J gene. This chain joins TRBV5-1 and TRBJ2-7; tentative D call: TRBD1 (5 bases). This CDR3 is built from 14 residues. The V and J ends lost 0 bases and 5 bases respectively, with 12 bases between them. Germline V CDR1 and CDR2: SGHRS, YFSETQ. The DNA read from the CDR3 is TGCGCCAGCAGCTTGGCCGGGCAGGGCGACGAG. It yields the protein CASSLAGQGDE. The whole CDR3 sequence is CASSLAGQGDEQYF.

There are a few counts of this clone. A much bigger clone sits one base away, suggesting this may be a read error. The read ends 3 residues before the CDR3 terminus; that terminus is restored from the germline J gene. This chain joins TRBV19 and TRBJ1-4; 8 nucleotides match TRBD1. The CDR3 has 16 amino acids. The germline V gene encodes CDR1 LNHDA and CDR2 SQIVND (reference sequence). Here the CDR3 reads CASSISQGAENSPLFF. CDR3 bases read: TGTGCCAGTAGTATAAGCCAGGGGGCGGAAAATTCACCA.

This clone was observed many times. The CDR3 goes on 3 residues after the read ends, and that part is filled in from the germline J gene. The V and J genes are TRBV6-2 or TRBV6-3 and TRBJ1-2; D is unresolved. Germline lookup yields CDR1 MNHEY and CDR2 SVGEGT. This CDR3 has 14 amino acids. Trimming left V 3 bases short and J 2 bases short, with 10 bases between. Here the CDR3 reads CASSYRQVNYGYTF. CDR3 DNA, as far as it was read: TGTGCCAGCAGTTATCGGCAGGTGAACTATGGC.

This clone was seen many times. Coverage ceases 3 residues before the CDR3 finishes, and the germline J gene fills in the end. The chain is built from TRBV7-3 and TRBJ2-2; 15 nucleotides align to TRBD2. This CDR3 has 17 residues. The V gene end was trimmed by 5 bases and the J gene end by 6 bases; junction bases not matched to a gene: 7. In germline, CDR1 is SGHTA, CDR2 FQGTGA. The sequenced part of the CDR3 DNA is TGTGCCAGCAGCCCACGGACTAGCGGGGGGGCGTCCGGGGAG. This translates into CASSPRTSGGASGE. The full CDR3 is CASSPRTSGGASGELFF.

This clone was seen repeatedly, ten times or more. The read terminates 3 residues ahead of where the CDR3 ends, so the germline J gene completes it. The chain has TRBV29-1 and TRBJ2-1; 9 bases align to TRBD1. The CDR3 consists of 17 residues. The junction had 11 bases not matched to a gene; V was cut back by 3 bases and J by 2 bases. The germline V gene has CDR1 SQVTM and CDR2 ANQGSEA. CDR3 sequence: CSVEGTGTSSAYNEQFF. The CDR3 DNA, read in part, is TGCAGCGTTGAGGGGACAGGGACGAGTAGCGCCTACAATGAG.

This clone was seen at least ten times. The read stops 3 residues short of the end of the CDR3; the missing end is completed from the germline J gene. The chain couples TRBV6-2 or TRBV6-3 to TRBJ2-7, with a tentative D call TRBD1 (5 bases). This CDR3 region has 11 residues. V lost 7 bases and J 4 bases, leaving 8 bases between the germline ends. CDR1 and CDR2 (germline): MNHEY, SVGEGT. The CDR3: CASTQGYEQYF. The DNA read from the CDR3 is TGTGCCAGCACGCAGGGTTACGAG.

This clone was counted at least ten times. The read comes to an end 3 residues before the CDR3 does, leaving the germline J gene to fill in the end. The chain combines TRBV30 with TRBJ1-1; the D is unclear. Germline CDR1 and CDR2: GTSNPN and SVGIG (reference sequence). Trimming took off 5 bases at V and 0 bases at J, with 7 bases between the two ends. The CDR3 is made up of 12 amino acids. The covered CDR3 bases are TGTGCCTGGTCTTCCCTGAACACTGAA. It is translated as CAWSSLNTE. The full CDR3 reads CAWSSLNTEAFF.

This clone was counted many times. The read ends 3 residues before the CDR3 terminus; that terminus is restored from the germline J gene. The genes are TRBV7-7 and TRBJ2-2; D may be TRBD2 (5 bases). Deletions cut 6 bases from V and 4 bases from J, with 15 bases between. The CDR3 covers 15 residues. CDR1 is SSHAT and CDR2 is FNYEAQ in the germline V gene (reference sequence). The CDR3: CASRLNPGVTGELFF. The sequenced CDR3 bases are TGTGCCAGCAGACTCAACCCCGGGGTCACCGGGGAG.

Ten or more counts support this clone. The read gets to within 3 residues of the CDR3 end, and the germline J gene fills in the rest. This chain joins TRBV7-9 and TRBJ2-1, with 8 positions matching TRBD1. The CDR3 sequence is 15 residues long. Germline V gene data show CDR1 as SEHNR and CDR2 as FQNEAQ (reference sequence). V dropped 4 bases and J dropped 4; count of bases not matched to a gene: 6. The sequenced part of the CDR3 DNA is TGTGCCAGCAGCTCACCAGGGGGCGCGTACAATGAG. Amino acids: CASSSPGGAYNE. The whole CDR3 sequence is CASSSPGGAYNEQFF.

The table lists this clone with many counts. The read terminates 3 residues before the CDR3 end, so the remaining end is supplied by the germline J gene. Other DNA sequences within the sample encode an identical CDR3. The rearrangement joins TRBV30 to TRBJ2-2, with D possibly TRBD2 on 6 matching bases. Germline V gives CDR1 GTSNPN, CDR2 SVGIG (reference sequence). The CDR3 loop spans 14 amino acids. Trimming shortened V by 1 base and J by 0 bases, and 6 bases separated the two germline ends. The CDR3 loop is CAWSGLANTGELFF. CDR3 bases read: TGTGCCTGGAGTGGACTAGCGAACACCGGGGAG.

The table lists this clone with many counts. The CDR3 goes on 3 residues after the read ends, and that part is filled in from the germline J gene. The chain links TRBV20-1 to TRBJ1-6; D is uncertain. The CDR3 spans 17 residues. Germline V gene sequence: CDR1 DFQATT, CDR2 SNEGSKA (reference sequence). V was pared by 5 bases and J by 2 bases, with 19 bases between. The CDR3 protein is CSASGSSQSAYNSPLHF. CDR3 DNA, as far as it was read: TGCAGTGCTTCCGGGTCAAGTCAAAGCGCCTATAATTCACCC.

This clone was found many times. The read finishes 3 residues shy of the CDR3 end, and the germline J gene is used to complete it. This sequence joins TRBV6-4 and TRBJ2-2; TRBD2 agrees at 9 bases. The V gene end was trimmed by 3 bases and the J gene end by 5 bases; junction bases not matched to a gene: 4. This CDR3 has 15 amino acids. Germline V lookup: CDR1 MRHNA, CDR2 SNTAGT. The CDR3: CASSEAGGSTGELFF. The sequenced CDR3 bases are TGTGCCAGCAGTGAGGCGGGAGGGAGTACCGGGGAG.

The sample holds many counts of this clone. The CDR3 end is not reached by the read, which stops 3 residues before it; the germline J gene fills it in. This sequence joins TRBV6-2 or TRBV6-3 and TRBJ1-2, with D possibly being TRBD1 (6 bases). Trimming stripped 0 bases from V and 4 bases from J, with 15 bases between. The CDR3 is 16 residues long. CDR1 is MNHEY and CDR2 is SVGEGT in the germline V gene. The part of the CDR3 DNA that was read is TGTGCCAGCAGTTACTCTGAGACAGGAAAGTTCTATGGC. It translates to CASSYSETGKFYG. The whole CDR3 protein is CASSYSETGKFYGYTF.

This clone was picked up many times. The read ends 3 residues early relative to the CDR3; the germline J gene fills the gap. V and J are TRBV12-5 and TRBJ1-2; 9 bases fit TRBD1. Germline trimming cut 4 bases from V and 4 bases from J; bases unmatched to any gene: 16. The germline gives CDR1 LGHNT, CDR2 FRNRAP. The CDR3 loop spans 18 amino acids. The CDR3 protein is CASGSEIGTGPYFYGYTF. CDR3 DNA, as far as it was read: TGTGCTAGTGGTTCCGAAATCGGGACAGGGCCGTATTTCTATGGC. The full variable domain, completed using reference TRBV12-5 and TRBJ1-2, is DARVTQTPRHKVTEMGQEVTMRCQPILGHNTVFWYRQTMMQGLELLAYFRNRAPLDDSGMPKDRFSAEMPDATLATLKIQPSEPRDSAVYFCASGSEIGTGPYFYGYTFGSGTRLTVV.